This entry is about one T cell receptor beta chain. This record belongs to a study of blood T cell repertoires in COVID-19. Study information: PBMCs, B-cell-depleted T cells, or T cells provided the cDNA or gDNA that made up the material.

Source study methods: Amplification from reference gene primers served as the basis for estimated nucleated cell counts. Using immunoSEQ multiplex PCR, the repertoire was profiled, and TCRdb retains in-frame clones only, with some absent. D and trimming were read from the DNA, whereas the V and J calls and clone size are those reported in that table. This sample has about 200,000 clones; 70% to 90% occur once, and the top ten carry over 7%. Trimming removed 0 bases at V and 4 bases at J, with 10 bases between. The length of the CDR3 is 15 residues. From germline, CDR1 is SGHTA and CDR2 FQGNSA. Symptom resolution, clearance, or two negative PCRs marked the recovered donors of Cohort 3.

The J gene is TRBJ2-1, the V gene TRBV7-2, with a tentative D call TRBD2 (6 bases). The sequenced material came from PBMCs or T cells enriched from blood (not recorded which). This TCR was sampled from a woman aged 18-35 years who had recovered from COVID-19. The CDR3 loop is CASSLAGGPYNEQFF. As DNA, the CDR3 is TGTGCCAGCAGCTTAGCGGGGGGACCATACAATGAGCAGTTCTTC.